These T cell receptor beta chains were read from a single sample in a study of T cell changes during pregnancy in multiple sclerosis. Produced via immunoSEQ multiplex PCR; TCRdb's table is partial and in-frame only. Of approximately 93,000 clones in the sample, around 90% were seen once. The sample in question was peripheral blood, obtained before pregnancy. The receptors were gathered from a female donor with multiple sclerosis, enrolled in a pregnancy study. CDR3s include the opening cysteine and the closing phenylalanine or tryptophan. D genes are given only for firm matches. Only part of the rows carry a size: once, few, many, or a class if the clone is expanded.

size	J	D	V	DNA	CDR3
NA	TRBJ2-1	NA	TRBV7-9	TGTGCCAGCAGCTCTAATGCGGGCTTCCTTTCTTCCTCCTACAATGAGCAGTTCTTC	CASSSNAGFLSSSYNEQFF
NA	TRBJ2-1	NA	TRBV7-3	TGTGCCAGCAGCGTACAGGGGGGGGGCGGTGAGCAGTTCTTC	CASSVQGGGGEQFF
few	TRBJ1-5	NA	TRBV6-1	TGTGCCAGCAGTCACGAGAATCAGCCCCAGCATTTT	CASSHENQPQHF
NA	TRBJ1-1	NA	TRBV30	TGTGCCTGGAACTCAGGGGTGCTGAACACTGAAGCTTTCTTT	CAWNSGVLNTEAFF
NA	TRBJ2-5	TRBD2	TRBV9	TGTGCCAGCAGCCTCGGTCTAGCGGGAGGTGAGACCCAGTACTTC	CASSLGLAGGETQYF
NA	TRBJ1-1	TRBD1	TRBV28	TGTGCCACCAAGGACAGGGGCGTAACTGAAGCTTTCTTT	CATKDRGVTEAFF
NA	TRBJ1-1	TRBD1	TRBV27	TGTGCCAGCAGTTCCTGGACAGGGAGGGAAGCTTTCTTT	CASSSWTGREAFF
NA	TRBJ1-5	NA	TRBV6-5	TGTGCCAGCATCGACAGATTAAACAATCAGCCCCAGCATTTT	CASIDRLNNQPQHF
NA	TRBJ2-3	NA	TRBV11-3	TGTGCCAGCAGCTCGGCGGCAGATACGCAGTATTTT	CASSSAADTQYF
NA	TRBJ2-7	NA	TRBV2	TGTGCCAGCAGGGGCCGGACAGTATTGAGCTCCTACGAGCAGTACTTC	CASRGRTVLSSYEQYF
once	TRBJ2-7	NA	TRBV28	TGTGCCAGCAGTCCGCCGGACGGGGGTCGCAACGAGCAGTACTTC	CASSPPDGGRNEQYF
NA	TRBJ1-5	NA	TRBV6-4	TGTGCCAGCAGTGCCGGAGTCAATCAGCCCCAGCATTTT	CASSAGVNQPQHF
NA	TRBJ2-7	TRBD2	TRBV11-2	TGTGCCAGCAACTCGCTAGCGGGAGGGAGAGAGCAGTACTTC	CASNSLAGGREQYF
NA	TRBJ2-5	TRBD1	TRBV30	TGTGCCTGGAGCAAATCCGGCCGCACGACAGGGAAGGAGACCCAGTACTTC	CAWSKSGRTTGKETQYF
NA	TRBJ1-6	NA	TRBV2	TGTGCCAGCAGTGAAATTGTCGCAGATTCACCCCTCCACTTT	CASSEIVADSPLHF
NA	TRBJ1-2	NA	TRBV5-5	TGTGCCAGCACCTTAGCTAGCTGGAACTATGGCTACACCTTC	CASTLASWNYGYTF
NA	TRBJ2-2	TRBD2	TRBV2	TGTGCCAGCAGTGAAGCTAGCGGGAGAGTCGGGGAGCTGTTTTTT	CASSEASGRVGELFF
once	TRBJ2-2	TRBD1	TRBV7-3	TGTGCCAGCAGCAAGCAGGGGGTGACCGGGGAGCTGTTTTTT	CASSKQGVTGELFF
NA	TRBJ1-3	TRBD1	TRBV2	TGTGCCAGCCATCAGGGGGCGGGAGGAAACACCATATATTTT	CASHQGAGGNTIYF
NA	TRBJ1-1	NA	TRBV9	TGTGCCAGCAGCTCGGTAACTAGGGGGGGCGAAGCTTTCTTT	CASSSVTRGGEAFF
once	TRBJ2-7	TRBD2	TRBV28	TGTGCCAGCAGACCGACTAGCGGGAGGCCTACGGACTTC	CASRPTSGRPTDF
NA	TRBJ1-1	NA	TRBV10-3	TGTGCCATCAGCTCGATTCAGGGGAACACTGAAGCTTTCTTT	CAISSIQGNTEAFF
NA	TRBJ2-1	TRBD2	TRBV28	TGTGCCAGCAGTCCACTAGCGGGGGCTGGAGATGAGCAGTTCTTC	CASSPLAGAGDEQFF
NA	TRBJ2-3	NA	TRBV20-1	TGCAGTGCGCCGACAGTAGATACGCAGTATTTT	CSAPTVDTQYF
once	TRBJ2-5	TRBD2	TRBV29-1	TGCAGCGTTGCTAGCGGGAGTGAGACCCAGTACTTC	CSVASGSETQYF
NA	TRBJ2-1	NA	TRBV4-2	TGTGCCAGCAGCCTCCGGAGAGGTGTTGAGCAGTTCTTC	CASSLRRGVEQFF
NA	TRBJ1-5	NA	TRBV4-2	TGTGCCAGCAGCCGAGAGGCCGAGGGCAATCAGCCCCAGCATTTT	CASSREAEGNQPQHF
NA	TRBJ2-3	NA	TRBV6-5	TGTGCCAGCAGTTACTTAGGGGAAGATACGCAGTATTTT	CASSYLGEDTQYF
NA	TRBJ2-1	NA	TRBV6-5	TGTGCCAGCAGTTACGGTCTGGGGGCGAGAGAGCAGTTCTTC	CASSYGLGAREQFF
NA	TRBJ1-4	TRBD1	TRBV27	TGTGCCAGCAGTTCAACAGGGGGAGTTAATGAAAAACTGTTTTTT	CASSSTGGVNEKLFF
NA	TRBJ1-2	NA	TRBV20-1	TGCAGTGCTAAGAGCCCCGGGGGCTACACCTTC	CSAKSPGGYTF
NA	TRBJ2-7	NA	TRBV6-5	TGTGCCAGCAGCTATTACAGGGCCTCCCTACACGAGCAGTACTTC	CASSYYRASLHEQYF
NA	TRBJ2-1	TRBD2	TRBV5-4	TGTGCCAGCAGTTCTTCTAGCGGATGGCCCTACAATGAGCAGTTCTTC	CASSSSSGWPYNEQFF
NA	TRBJ1-2	NA	TRBV18	TGTGCCAGCTCACCCAAAGCCGAAGGAGGGGACGGCTACACCTTC	CASSPKAEGGDGYTF
NA	TRBJ2-2	NA	TRBV4-2	TGTGCCAGCAGCCAAGAACAGTCCACCGGGGAGCTGTTTTTT	CASSQEQSTGELFF
NA	TRBJ2-3	NA	TRBV6-5	TGTGCCAGCATCAAAAGGGGGGGCCGCACAGATACGCAGTATTTT	CASIKRGGRTDTQYF
NA	TRBJ2-1	TRBD2	TRBV5-1	TGCGCCAGCGCAAAAATTTCGGGCGGGAGTACCCCCACTGAGCAGTTCTTC	CASAKISGGSTPTEQFF
NA	TRBJ2-4	NA	TRBV7-9	TGTGCCAGCAGCCCCCCAGGTCAGGGAGCCAAAAACATTCAGTACTTC	CASSPPGQGAKNIQYF
NA	TRBJ2-7	TRBD1	TRBV19	TGTGCCAGTAGGGACAGGGGTACTTCGTACGAGCAGTACTTC	CASRDRGTSYEQYF
NA	TRBJ2-2	NA	TRBV28	TGTGCCAGCAGTTTGGGGAGCCTATGGACCGGGGAGCTGTTTTTT	CASSLGSLWTGELFF